This T cell receptor (beta chain) was documented in a study of CD8 T cells in ankylosing spondylitis. In the case of this clonotype: What it binds is unknown.

The length of the CDR3 is 15 residues. Trimming took off 5 bases at V and 8 bases at J, with 16 bases between the two ends. Germline CDR1 and CDR2: SGHVS and FNYEAQ. A single record per CDR3 protein comes from TCRdb applying MiXCR to the 5' RACE reads. The table includes roughly 350,000 distinct CDR3 sequences, approximately 8% detected once. The study, taken as a whole, reports: In ankylosing spondylitis patients, matched synovial fluid reportedly showed significant enrichment of disease-linked clones. There was a TCR beta motif, made of 7 to 9 highly homologous variants, that appeared characteristic of ankylosing spondylitis blood.

Sample: blood, either unsorted or a sorted T cell fraction (not recorded which). The receptor comes from a male donor with ankylosing spondylitis. The J gene is TRBJ1-6, the V gene TRBV7-6; D unclear. For the CDR3, the DNA is TGTGCCAGCAGCATCAGGACCACCCGGGATTCACCCCTCCACTTT. Its protein is CASSIRTTRDSPLHF.